This passage covers 18 T cell receptor beta chains from one sample sequenced in a study of blood T cell repertoires in COVID-19 (dated by TCRdb to between 2020 and 2021). The library was built by means of the immunoSEQ multiplex PCR assay. TCRdb took this table from immuneACCESS and kept in-frame rearrangements with V and J called. Such tables lack part of the clones; where checked against another copy, unresolved V genes explain under half of the gap, and the rest is unexplained. The sample table contains 200,000 to 250,000 clones; only one count was recorded for around 89% of them. The ten largest clones add up to about 5% of the sample. The sample consisted of peripheral blood. The receptors shown here come from a woman in her forties with acute or convalescent COVID-19.

The chain has TRBV3-1 (or the pseudogene TRBV3-2) and TRBJ2-2, with 9 bases that match TRBD2. The CDR3 contains 18 residues. CDR1 and CDR2 from the germline V gene are LGHDT and YNNKEL (reference sequence). With V trimmed by 0 bases and J by 6 bases, 11 bases remained unmatched. The CDR3 bases are TGTGCCAGCAGCCAAGATATCCTAGCGGGGAACTTCGCCGGGGAGCTGTTTTTT. This gives the protein CASSQDILAGNFAGELFF.

The V gene is TRBV5-1, the J gene TRBJ1-1, with D unclear. Looked up from germline, CDR1 is SGHRS and CDR2 is YFSETQ. The CDR3 covers 15 residues. V was shortened by 2 bases and J by 2 bases, with 13 bases between the two germline ends. CDR3 in amino acids: CASSLTANQNTEAFF. In DNA form, the CDR3 reads TGCGCCAGCAGCTTAACAGCAAACCAAAACACTGAAGCTTTCTTT.

This chain's CDR3 is CASSAGTEQFF. CDR3 DNA sequence: TGTGCCAGCAGCGCCGGGACAGAGCAGTTCTTC. The V call is TRBV9, the J call TRBJ2-1, with D perhaps matching TRBD1 (6 bases). The CDR3 sequence is 11 residues long. Germline loops: CDR1 SGDLS, CDR2 YYNGEE. V dropped 3 bases and J dropped 10 bases, with 8 bases sitting between them. Full variable domain (rest looked up from reference TRBV9 and TRBJ2-1): DSGVTQTPKHLITATGQRVTLRCSPRSGDLSVYWYQQSLDQGLQFLIQYYNGEERAKGNILERFSAQQFPDLHSELNLSSLELGDSALYFCASSAGTEQFFGPGTRLTVL.

This CDR3 reads CASSFQGAQFGAGELFF. Here the CDR3 DNA reads TGCGCCAGCAGCTTTCAGGGGGCGCAGTTTGGGGCCGGGGAGCTGTTTTTT. This chain joins TRBV5-1 and TRBJ2-2; 8 bases fit TRBD1. The germline V gene encodes CDR1 SGHRS and CDR2 YFSETQ. The CDR3 length is 17 residues. V dropped 2 bases and J dropped 6; count of bases not matched to a gene: 12.

This chain connects TRBV5-5 to TRBJ1-1; 11 bases are a match to TRBD1. The CDR3 has 18 residues. Germline loops: CDR1 SGHKS, CDR2 YYEKEE (reference sequence). J gave up 1 base and V 1 base, and 9 bases lay outside the gene matches. The CDR3 DNA follows: TGTGCCAGCAGCTTGATTCGGGGGACAGGGGGGACGAACACTGAAGCTTTCTTT. Its translation is CASSLIRGTGGTNTEAFF.

This chain links TRBV12-3 or TRBV12-4 with TRBJ1-3; D is uncertain. This CDR3 is 13 amino acids long. Trimming took 5 bases from V and 2 from J, leaving 7 bases between them. CDR3 protein: CASSNGAGNTIYF. The CDR3 DNA reads TGTGCCAGCAGTAACGGTGCTGGAAACACCATATATTTT.

The V call is TRBV5-4, the J call TRBJ2-5, with a possible D match to TRBD2 (5 bases). V gave up 3 bases and J gave up 5 bases, with 17 bases separating them. Germline-derived CDR1 and CDR2 are SGHNT and YYREEE (reference sequence). This CDR3 is 15 amino acids long. The CDR3 nucleotides read TGTGCCAGCAGCTACGGAGGTCTGCCCTCGGAGACCCAGTACTTC. It codes for CASSYGGLPSETQYF.

The CDR3 spells CASSFIQGNTEAFF. CDR3 nucleotide sequence: TGTGCCAGCAGTTTTATACAGGGAAACACTGAAGCTTTCTTT. V gene TRBV27 combines with J gene TRBJ1-1; tentatively, D is TRBD1 (6 bases). Germline V lookup: CDR1 MNHEY, CDR2 SMNVEV (reference sequence). V gave up 3 bases and J gave up 2 bases, with 10 bases separating them. The CDR3 runs to 14 residues.

The chain joins TRBV11-1 to TRBJ1-1; D might be TRBD1 (6 bases). Trimming removed 1 base from V and 0 bases from J, with 6 bases in between. The CDR3 is made up of 14 amino acids. Germline CDR1 and CDR2: SGHAT and FQDESV (reference sequence). For the CDR3, the DNA is TGTGCCAGCAGCTTAGGGACAGTGAACACTGAAGCTTTCTTT. Encoded protein: CASSLGTVNTEAFF.

The chain carries TRBV2 and TRBJ1-1; 10 bases are shared with TRBD1. The V gene end was trimmed by 6 bases and the J gene end by 1 base; junction bases not matched to a gene: 8. The CDR3 has 16 amino acids. Germline V gives CDR1 SNHLY, CDR2 FYNNEI. The CDR3 nucleotides are TGTGCCAGCAGAGTGGGACAGGGGACTAAGAACACTGAAGCTTTCTTT. Its protein product is CASRVGQGTKNTEAFF.

The rearrangement joins TRBV6-1 to TRBJ2-5; TRBD1 might be the D (6 bases). The CDR3 is made up of 14 amino acids. Germline assignment: CDR1 MNHNS and CDR2 SASEGT. V lost 1 base and J lost 2, with 8 bases in between. In DNA, the CDR3 is TGTGCCAGCAGTGAAGGGACAGCGCAAGAGACCCAGTACTTC. This codes for CASSEGTAQETQYF.

A few counts support this clone. The V and J genes are TRBV25-1 and TRBJ1-6; D is unclear. Trimming left V 1 base short and J 0 bases short, with 13 bases between. Germline CDR1 is MGHDK and CDR2 is SYGVNS. CDR3 size: 18 residues. CDR3 in amino acids: CASSELSGRSSYNSPLHF. The CDR3 region has the DNA TGTGCCAGCAGTGAATTGAGCGGCCGCAGCTCCTATAATTCACCCCTCCACTTT. Full variable domain (rest looked up from reference TRBV25-1 and TRBJ1-6): EADIYQTPRYLVIGTGKKITLECSQTMGHDKMYWYQQDPGMELHLIHYSYGVNSTEKGDLSSESTVSRIRTEHFPLTLESARPSHTSQYLCASSELSGRSSYNSPLHFGNGTRLTVT.

The V gene is TRBV5-1, the J gene TRBJ1-1, with D possibly matching TRBD1 (5 bases). Per the germline V gene, CDR1 is SGHRS and CDR2 is YFSETQ. Between the trimmed V and J ends, which lost 3 bases and 0 bases, there was a span of 12 bases. This CDR3 spans 15 amino acids. The CDR3 DNA follows: TGCGCCAGCAGCTCTCCAGGGCGAGTGAACACTGAAGCTTTCTTT. Its translation: CASSSPGRVNTEAFF. The full variable domain, in which reference TRBV5-1 and TRBJ1-1 provide the parts outside the CDR3, is KAGVTQTPRYLIKTRGQQVTLSCSPISGHRSVSWYQQTPGQGLQFLFEYFSETQRNKGNFPGRFSGRQFSNSRSEMNVSTLELGDSALYLCASSSPGRVNTEAFFGQGTRLTVV.

The genes are TRBV4-2 and TRBJ2-2, with D possibly TRBD1 on 5 matching bases. The CDR3 is made up of 12 amino acids. Germline V gene sequence: CDR1 LGHNA, CDR2 YNFKEQ. Deletions cut 6 bases from V and 6 bases from J, with 8 bases between. The CDR3 region has the DNA TGTGCCAGCAGAGGGGCCCCCGGGGAGCTGTTTTTT. Translated: CASRGAPGELFF.

This clone was observed once. The rearrangement uses TRBV11-2 and TRBJ2-2; D is unresolved. Trimming cost V 0 bases and J 7 bases, with 18 bases left between them. The CDR3 is 17 amino acids. Per the germline V gene, CDR1 is SGHAT and CDR2 is FQNNGV. The CDR3 DNA follows: TGTGCCAGCAGCTTAGATTTCGGGTTCGGCGACGGCGGGGAGCTGTTTTTT. Translated: CASSLDFGFGDGGELFF.

The V call is TRBV4-1, the J call TRBJ2-5; D remains unclear. The V end was cut by 1 base, the J end by 4 bases, with 4 bases between. Germline V gene lookup returns CDR1 MGHRA and CDR2 YSYEKL. The CDR3 is 12 residues long. CDR3 protein: CASSQGAETQYF. CDR3 DNA sequence: TGCGCCAGCAGCCAAGGCGCAGAGACCCAGTACTTC.

The rearrangement uses TRBV25-1 and TRBJ2-3, with D possibly TRBD2 on 6 matching bases. The germline V gene encodes CDR1 MGHDK and CDR2 SYGVNS. This CDR3 spans 16 amino acids. Trimming removed 5 bases from V and 6 bases from J, with 21 bases in between. CDR3 DNA sequence: TGTGCCAGCAGTCCCCGGGACTCGGCAGCGTCTGATACGCAGTATTTT. This translates into CASSPRDSAASDTQYF.

The chain carries TRBV11-2 and TRBJ2-7; weak D call: TRBD1 (5 bases). The CDR3 extends over 15 amino acids. The V end lost 2 bases, the J end lost 3 bases, and 14 bases lay between the germline ends. The V gene's germline CDR1 is SGHAT and CDR2 FQNNGV. CDR3 coding DNA: TGTGCCAGCAGCTTACTCACAGGAAGCCTCTACGAGCAGTACGTC. Its translation is CASSLLTGSLYEQYV.